The 21 T cell receptor beta chains below all came from one sample that was sequenced in a study of T cells in Graves' hyperthyroidism and ophthalmopathy (dated by TCRdb to the late 2010s). The receptor library was made with multiplex PCR. Sequencer: Illumina HiSeq 2000. The TCR beta CDR3 regions were amplified from RNA transcripts. The first round of RT-PCR for the TCR CDR3 was performed with the HTBI primer set and the Qiagen OneStep RT-PCR kit. TCRdb handled the public reads itself, with Q25 trimming in fastp and clone calling in MiXCR, and kept productive beta chains. Entries are consolidated by CDR3 protein sequence, retaining the most common genes and DNA. Present in this sample are 200,000 or so distinct CDR3 sequences, around 17% of which were seen just once. The ten largest clonotypes hold 53% of the sample. What was sequenced was blood. The receptors originated from a woman in her 50s with Graves' hyperthyroidism.

This clonotype has at least ten counts. The V call is TRBV20-1, the J call TRBJ2-3, with 16 bases identical to TRBD2. The J segment lost 1 base and the V segment lost 7 bases, leaving 5 bases of the junction unmatched. CDR3 length equals 16 residues. CDR1 DFQATT and CDR2 SNEGSKA come from the germline V gene (reference sequence). The CDR3 nucleotides read TGCAGTGTTGGGACTAGCGGGAGGGGGGGCACAGATACGCAGTATTTT. Encoded protein: CSVGTSGRGGTDTQYF.

The sample holds many counts of this clonotype. The chain uses TRBV6-1 and TRBJ2-3, with D possibly being TRBD2 (5 bases). The CDR3 length is 15 residues. CDR1 MNHNS and CDR2 SASEGT come from the germline V gene. V was cut by 4 bases and J by 2 bases, with 13 bases left in between. Here the CDR3 reads CASSGPADLTDTQYF. In nucleotides, the CDR3 is TGTGCCAGCAGTGGACCAGCGGATCTCACAGATACGCAGTATTTT.

This clonotype came up many times. This chain uses TRBV6-1 with TRBJ1-1; no clear D gene. The CDR3 contains 12 residues. Trimming took off 4 bases at V and 5 bases at J, with 8 bases between the two ends. Germline values: CDR1 MNHNS, CDR2 SASEGT. The CDR3 nucleotides are TGTGCCAGCAGTGTTGAGGTGACTGAAGCTTTCTTT. It specifies CASSVEVTEAFF.

This clonotype occurred many times. The chain couples TRBV12-3 or TRBV12-4 to TRBJ1-6, with 9 bases aligning to TRBD1. J was trimmed by 9 bases and V by 5 bases; bases with no gene match: 8. CDR3 size: 15 residues. This CDR3 reads CASSKTGGGSSPLHF. The CDR3 nucleotides read TGTGCCAGCAGTAAGACAGGGGGTGGGAGTTCACCCCTCCACTTT.

This clonotype was observed at least ten times. The V and J genes are TRBV12-3 or TRBV12-4 and TRBJ2-7; D tentatively fits TRBD1 or TRBD2 (5 bases each). The CDR3 is made up of 16 amino acids. Between the trimmed V and J ends, which lost 7 bases and 4 bases, there was a span of 23 bases. The CDR3 region has the DNA TGTGCCAGCACCGATCTCGGGGCCGTGGGGCCTTACGAGCAGTACTTC. Encoded protein: CASTDLGAVGPYEQYF.

The chain has TRBV15 and TRBJ2-2; 7 bases match TRBD1. The CDR3 has 13 residues. CDR1 and CDR2 (germline): LNHNV, YYDKDF (reference sequence). With V trimmed by 8 bases and J by 2 bases, 2 bases remained unmatched. The CDR3 region has the DNA TGTGCCACCGGGACAGTTAACACCGGGGAGCTGTTTTTT. It codes for CATGTVNTGELFF.

The rearrangement joins TRBV7-8 to TRBJ2-7; possibly TRBD1 or TRBD2 for D (5 bases each). The ends were cut back, 4 bases at V and 2 bases at J, with 18 bases in the middle. Germline CDR1 is SGHVS and CDR2 is FQNEAQ. The CDR3 spans 16 residues. The CDR3 loop reads CASSSRDQAPTYEQYF. The CDR3 nucleotides are TGTGCCAGCAGCTCCCGGGACCAAGCTCCCACCTACGAGCAGTACTTC.

The V gene is TRBV20-1, the J gene TRBJ2-5; no clear D gene. This CDR3 has 10 residues. In germline, CDR1 is DFQATT, CDR2 SNEGSKA (reference sequence). Trimming stripped 3 bases from V and 7 bases from J, with 6 bases between. The CDR3 bases are TGCAGTGCTAGCCACGGGACCCAGTACTTC. Translated, it gives CSASHGTQYF.

The rearrangement joins TRBV9 to TRBJ1-2, with 11 bases that match TRBD1. V lost 1 base, J lost 7 bases, and 6 bases stayed unmatched. The germline V gene has CDR1 SGDLS and CDR2 YYNGEE. The CDR3 runs 15 residues. CDR3 residues: CASSVTGTGGFGYTF. CDR3 in DNA: TGTGCCAGCAGCGTAACCGGGACAGGGGGTTTTGGCTACACCTTC.

A few counts support this clonotype. V is TRBV20-1 and J is TRBJ2-2; D is possibly TRBD1 (5 bases). V was shortened by 3 bases and J by 1 base, with 6 bases between the two germline ends. The CDR3 totals 13 residues. The V gene's germline CDR1 is DFQATT and CDR2 SNEGSKA (reference sequence). CDR3: CSASQGNTGELFF. The DNA for the CDR3 is TGCAGTGCTAGTCAGGGGAACACCGGGGAGCTGTTTTTT.

The sample holds a few counts of this clonotype. The chain uses TRBV7-9 and TRBJ1-4, with 7 bases matching TRBD1. Germline V gene sequence: CDR1 SEHNR, CDR2 FQNEAQ (reference sequence). This CDR3 is built from 18 residues. V lost 5 bases to trimming and J lost 1 base; unmatched junction nucleotides: 13. CDR3 in amino acids: CASSLDDRVMGTNEKLFF. Written as DNA, the CDR3 is TGTGCCAGCAGCCTAGACGACAGGGTGATGGGAACTAATGAAAAACTGTTTTTT.

This clonotype was counted ten times or more. The chain employs TRBV7-2 and TRBJ1-5; TRBD1 might be the D (5 bases). The germline V and J ends were trimmed by 3 bases and 1 base, with 10 bases remaining between them. The CDR3 has 15 residues. CDR1 and CDR2 from the germline V gene are SGHTA and FQGNSA. CDR3 amino acids: CASSFWDGSNQPQHF. The DNA of the CDR3 is TGTGCCAGCAGCTTCTGGGACGGGAGCAATCAGCCCCAGCATTTT.

This chain uses TRBV6-1 with TRBJ2-3; possibly TRBD1 for D (5 bases). V was pared by 5 bases and J by 2 bases, with 14 bases between. Germline loops: CDR1 MNHNS, CDR2 SASEGT. This CDR3 contains 15 residues. CDR3 sequence: CASSMRTPNTDTQYF. CDR3 nucleotides: TGTGCCAGCAGTATGCGGACACCCAACACAGATACGCAGTATTTT.

This clonotype was seen ten or more times. This chain connects TRBV2 to TRBJ2-7; possible D gene TRBD1, 5 bases. The V gene lost 6 bases and the J gene lost 3 bases, with 12 bases spanning the gap. This CDR3 is 13 amino acids long. CDR1 is SNHLY, CDR2 FYNNEI, per germline. CDR3 bases: TGTGCCAGCAGAACAGGTAGTAACTACGAGCAGTACTTC. Protein sequence: CASRTGSNYEQYF.

This chain connects TRBV30 to TRBJ2-7; 8 nucleotides match TRBD1. The CDR3 extends over 16 amino acids. V lost 3 bases to trimming and J lost 0 bases; unmatched junction nucleotides: 10. Per the germline V gene, CDR1 is GTSNPN and CDR2 is SVGIG (reference sequence). The CDR3 spells CAWSGIRDRSSYEQYF. Here the CDR3 DNA reads TGTGCCTGGAGCGGGATCCGGGACAGGAGCTCCTACGAGCAGTACTTC.

Notes on this clonotype: The CDR3 does not end in the conserved phenylalanine or tryptophan, so this is likely a read error. The V call is TRBV7-2, the J call TRBJ2-7; D is unclear. Trimming removed 5 bases at V and 9 bases at J, with 23 bases between. The length of the CDR3 is 15 residues. Germline V gene sequence: CDR1 SGHTA, CDR2 FQGNSA. The CDR3 loop is CASSPSTEWSWGQYL. The DNA for the CDR3 is TGTGCCAGCAGCCCATCGACGGAGTGGAGTTGGGGGCAGTACCTC.

The J gene is TRBJ2-4, the V gene TRBV18, with D tentatively TRBD1 (6 bases). The CDR3 totals 17 residues. V lost 5 bases, J lost 0 bases, and 17 bases lay in between. The V gene's germline CDR1 is KGHSH and CDR2 LQKENI. CDR3 region: CASSTVYREAAKNIQYF. CDR3 nucleotides: TGTGCCAGCTCAACCGTTTACAGGGAAGCAGCCAAAAACATTCAGTACTTC.

This clonotype was seen ten or more times. The V call is TRBV7-3, the J call TRBJ2-2, with 11 bases that match TRBD1. The CDR3 runs to 17 residues. Unmatched junction bases numbered 13, after V lost 6 bases and J lost 7 bases. Germline CDR1 is SGHTA and CDR2 is FQGTGA. For the CDR3, the DNA is TGTGCCAGCAGAGCCGGACAGGGGGCTGTTTCGGGCGGGGAGCTGTTTTTT. Translating gives CASRAGQGAVSGGELFF.

This clonotype was picked up many times. The genes are TRBV5-6 and TRBJ2-7, with 11 bases identical to TRBD2. The CDR3 has 13 residues. The J segment lost 3 bases and the V segment lost 7 bases, leaving 3 bases of the junction unmatched. CDR1 SGHDT and CDR2 YYEEEE come from the germline V gene. CDR3 nucleotides: TGTGCCAGCGGGGGACTAGCGGACTACGAGCAGTACTTC. Translating gives CASGGLADYEQYF.

The V gene is TRBV24-1, the J gene TRBJ2-3; no clear D gene. The V gene lost 4 bases and the J gene lost 1 base, with 8 bases spanning the gap. Germline-derived CDR1 and CDR2 are KGHDR and SFDVKD. This CDR3 comprises 14 residues. CDR3: CATSDPEGTDTQYF. The CDR3 nucleotides are TGTGCCACCAGTGACCCCGAGGGCACAGATACGCAGTATTTT.

V is TRBV7-9 and J is TRBJ1-6; maybe TRBD1 (6 bases). The CDR3 extends over 17 amino acids. The V gene lost 5 bases and the J gene lost 0 bases, with 14 bases spanning the gap. CDR1 is SEHNR, CDR2 FQNEAQ, per germline (reference sequence). In nucleotides, the CDR3 is TGTGCCAGCAGCATAGACACAGGGAGCTCCTATAATTCACCCCTCCACTTT. The encoded protein is CASSIDTGSSYNSPLHF.